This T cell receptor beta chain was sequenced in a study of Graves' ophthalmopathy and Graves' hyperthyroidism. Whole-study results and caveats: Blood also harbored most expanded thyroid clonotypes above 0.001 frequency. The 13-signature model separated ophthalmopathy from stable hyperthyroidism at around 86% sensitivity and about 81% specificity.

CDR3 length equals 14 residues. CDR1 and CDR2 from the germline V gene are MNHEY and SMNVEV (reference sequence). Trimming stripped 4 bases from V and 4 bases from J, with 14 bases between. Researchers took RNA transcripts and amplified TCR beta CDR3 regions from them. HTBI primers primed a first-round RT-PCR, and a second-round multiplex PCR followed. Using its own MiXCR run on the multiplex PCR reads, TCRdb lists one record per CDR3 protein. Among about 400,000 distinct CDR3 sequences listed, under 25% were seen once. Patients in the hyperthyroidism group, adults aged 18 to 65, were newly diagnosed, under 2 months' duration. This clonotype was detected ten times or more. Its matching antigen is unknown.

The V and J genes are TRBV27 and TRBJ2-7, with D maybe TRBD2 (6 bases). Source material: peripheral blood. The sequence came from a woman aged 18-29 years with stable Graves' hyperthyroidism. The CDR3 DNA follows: TGTGCCAGCAGTTATAGCGGAATTACTTACGAGCAGTACTTC. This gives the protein CASSYSGITYEQYF.